A selection of T cell receptor beta chains follows, all from one sample in a study of PD-1 blockade in classical Hodgkin lymphoma. Repertoires were generated with immunoSEQ multiplex PCR, while TCRdb's copy carries only in-frame clones and drops some. The sample holds 100,000 or so clones, roughly 90% seen once. This specimen consisted of peripheral blood mononuclear cells (PBMCs), obtained before the fourth cycle of nivolumab. The receptors were gathered from a human donor with classical Hodgkin lymphoma. The CDR3 runs from the conserved cysteine through the conserved F or W. The D gene is left open where the match is weak. Some rows mark clone size as missing; the rest say once, few, many or name a class of expanded clone.

CDR3nt: TGTGCCAGCGCGGCAGCTTCCTACGAGCAGTACTTC
CDR3aa: CASAAASYEQYF
abundance: -
v_gene: TRBV2
j_gene: TRBJ2-7
d_gene: -

CDR3nt: TGTGCCTGGAGGGTCAAGGGAGAAGTCGAGCAGTACTTC
CDR3aa: CAWRVKGEVEQYF
abundance: -
v_gene: TRBV30
j_gene: TRBJ2-7
d_gene: -

CDR3nt: TGTGCCAGCAGTGACCGACAGGGGATCTATGGCTACACCTTC
CDR3aa: CASSDRQGIYGYTF
abundance: -
v_gene: TRBV2
j_gene: TRBJ1-2
d_gene: TRBD1

CDR3nt: TGTGCCAGCAGCCCTACTAGCGGGAGGGCCTCAGATACGCAGTATTTT
CDR3aa: CASSPTSGRASDTQYF
abundance: -
v_gene: TRBV2
j_gene: TRBJ2-3
d_gene: TRBD2

CDR3nt: TGTGCCAGCAGCTTAGATCGGGCAGGGACCACTGAAGCTTTCTTT
CDR3aa: CASSLDRAGTTEAFF
abundance: few
v_gene: TRBV7-2
j_gene: TRBJ1-1
d_gene: -

CDR3nt: TGTGCCATCAGTGGGGACTCCAATGAGCAGTTCTTC
CDR3aa: CAISGDSNEQFF
abundance: -
v_gene: TRBV10-3
j_gene: TRBJ2-1
d_gene: -

CDR3nt: TGTGCCAGCAGCTACGGGCTAGTGGAGGCCGGGGAGCTGTTTTTT
CDR3aa: CASSYGLVEAGELFF
abundance: few
v_gene: TRBV11-3
j_gene: TRBJ2-2
d_gene: -

CDR3nt: TGTGCCAGCAGCTTCAGGACAGCCCAAGAGACCCAGTACTTC
CDR3aa: CASSFRTAQETQYF
abundance: -
v_gene: TRBV7-8
j_gene: TRBJ2-5
d_gene: -

CDR3nt: TGTGCCACCTTCGCGGATTTAGCCAAAAACATTCAGTACTTC
CDR3aa: CATFADLAKNIQYF
abundance: -
v_gene: TRBV6-1
j_gene: TRBJ2-4
d_gene: -

CDR3nt: TGTGCCAGCAGTTCGGTTGGACAGCCCGCAACTAATGAAAAACTGTTTTTT
CDR3aa: CASSSVGQPATNEKLFF
abundance: -
v_gene: TRBV27
j_gene: TRBJ1-4
d_gene: -

CDR3nt: TGTGCCAGCAGCGTAGAACAGACCTCCCGCGAGCAGTACTTC
CDR3aa: CASSVEQTSREQYF
abundance: -
v_gene: TRBV9
j_gene: TRBJ2-7
d_gene: -

CDR3nt: TGTGCCAGCAGTTACTCGCGGGGGCGCGACTATGGCTACACCTTC
CDR3aa: CASSYSRGRDYGYTF
abundance: -
v_gene: TRBV6-5
j_gene: TRBJ1-2
d_gene: -

CDR3nt: TGTGCCTGGCGGACAGGGATTTACGAGCAGTACTTC
CDR3aa: CAWRTGIYEQYF
abundance: once
v_gene: TRBV30
j_gene: TRBJ2-7
d_gene: TRBD1

CDR3nt: TGCGCCAGCAGCCAAGAAGGGCAGGGGTGGCAGCCCCAGCATTTT
CDR3aa: CASSQEGQGWQPQHF
abundance: -
v_gene: TRBV4-1
j_gene: TRBJ1-5
d_gene: -

CDR3nt: TGTGCCAGCAGAGAGGGACAGGGAGGCTATGGCTACACCTTC
CDR3aa: CASREGQGGYGYTF
abundance: few
v_gene: TRBV28
j_gene: TRBJ1-2
d_gene: TRBD1

CDR3nt: TGCGCCAGCAGCCAAACAAGGGGCAGGGGGCGAGGCTACACCTTC
CDR3aa: CASSQTRGRGRGYTF
abundance: -
v_gene: TRBV4-3
j_gene: TRBJ1-2
d_gene: TRBD1

CDR3nt: TGTGCCAGTGGAGACAGGGAATTTGAAAAACTGTTTTTT
CDR3aa: CASGDREFEKLFF
abundance: -
v_gene: TRBV2
j_gene: TRBJ1-4
d_gene: TRBD1

CDR3nt: TGTGCCACCAGCAGAGATAATTTGTCAGGCTTTAGGGAAAAACTGTTTTTT
CDR3aa: CATSRDNLSGFREKLFF
abundance: -
v_gene: TRBV15
j_gene: TRBJ1-4
d_gene: -

CDR3nt: TGCGCCAGCAGCCATCTCGACAGGGGGCTAGATACCGGGGAGCTGTTTTTT
CDR3aa: CASSHLDRGLDTGELFF
abundance: -
v_gene: TRBV4-1
j_gene: TRBJ2-2
d_gene: TRBD1

CDR3nt: TGCGCCAGCAGCCAAGAGGTCAGAGGGTCAAGCTACGAGCAGTACTTC
CDR3aa: CASSQEVRGSSYEQYF
abundance: -
v_gene: TRBV4-3
j_gene: TRBJ2-7
d_gene: -

CDR3nt: TGTGCCAGCAGCTTGACAGGGGCTGGGGCCAACGTCCTGACTTTC
CDR3aa: CASSLTGAGANVLTF
abundance: -
v_gene: TRBV7-9
j_gene: TRBJ2-6
d_gene: TRBD1